This T cell receptor beta chain was found in a study of chemoradiotherapy in HPV16-positive cancers. Study-level information: Candidate HPV-specific T-cell clones and common TCR motifs came from functional assays in two HPV16-positive patients. Study conclusions and caveats: Non-HPV-specific T cells did not expand in tumors during treatment, whereas candidate HPV-specific clones and E7-related motifs did. For HPV16-positive patients, expanding HPV-responsive T cells associated with longer recurrence-free survival.

This clone appeared once. The antigen remains undetermined. Germline-derived CDR1 and CDR2 are MNHEY and SMNVEV (reference sequence). Trimming removed 5 bases from V and 5 bases from J, with 15 bases in between. CDR3 length: 15 amino acids. Sequencing used immunoSEQ multiplex PCR; TCRdb keeps in-frame clones, though not all of them. This sample has some 24,000 clones; roughly 94% occur once, and the top ten carry roughly 2.8%. The rearrangement joins TRBV27 to TRBJ2-2, with unresolved D. Sampling was conducted from a patient who underwent chemoradiotherapy. The TCR sequence derives from a human donor with HPV-associated anogenital cancer. CDR3 protein: CASSPVGSSTGELFF. The CDR3, as DNA: TGTGCCAGCAGTCCAGTAGGTTCCTCTACCGGGGAGCTGTTTTTT.